Listed below are T cell receptor beta chains from one sample, sequenced in a study of T cells in Graves' hyperthyroidism and ophthalmopathy. TCRdb re-analysed the multiplex PCR reads in MiXCR, keeping a single row per CDR3 protein. The profile shows about 210,000 distinct CDR3 sequences, roughly a sixth of them singletons. The sample taken for sequencing was blood. Source of these receptors: a man in his forties or fifties with Graves' hyperthyroidism. Both conserved end residues are part of each CDR3. Fields, in order: D gene, V gene, clone size, J gene, CDR3 protein, CDR3 DNA. A D gene is named only where the DNA matches it firmly. Expanded clones are given a class, and other clones once, few, many or no size at all.

d_call: TRBD2
v_call: TRBV28
clone_size: medium-sized
j_call: TRBJ2-1
cdr3_aa: CASSFSREGINEQFF
cdr3_nt: TGTGCCAGCAGTTTCTCGCGGGAGGGGATAAATGAGCAGTTCTTC

d_call: TRBD2
v_call: TRBV20-1
clone_size: many
j_call: TRBJ2-1
cdr3_aa: CSARTSGMAEQFF
cdr3_nt: TGCAGTGCTCGGACTAGCGGGATGGCTGAGCAGTTCTTC

d_call: TRBD1
v_call: TRBV4-1
clone_size: few
j_call: TRBJ2-5
cdr3_aa: CASSQGRGLETQYF
cdr3_nt: TGCGCCAGCAGCCAAGGAAGGGGGCTTGAGACCCAGTACTTC

d_call: -
v_call: TRBV6-2/TRBV6-3
clone_size: -
j_call: TRBJ2-7
cdr3_aa: CASNEADYEQYF
cdr3_nt: TGTGCCAGCAATGAGGCCGACTACGAGCAGTACTTC

d_call: -
v_call: TRBV7-9
clone_size: many
j_call: TRBJ2-7
cdr3_aa: CASSSLVWASSYEQYF
cdr3_nt: TGTGCCAGCAGCTCCTTGGTGTGGGCGAGCTCCTACGAGCAGTACTTC

d_call: TRBD1
v_call: TRBV5-1
clone_size: -
j_call: TRBJ2-2
cdr3_aa: CASQTTGGNTGELFF
cdr3_nt: TGCGCCAGCCAGACGACAGGGGGCAACACCGGGGAGCTGTTTTTT

d_call: -
v_call: TRBV2
clone_size: -
j_call: TRBJ1-2
cdr3_aa: CASSDTQANYGYTF
cdr3_nt: TGTGCCAGCAGTGATACCCAGGCTAACTATGGCTACACCTTC

d_call: TRBD1
v_call: TRBV9
clone_size: once
j_call: TRBJ2-2
cdr3_aa: CASSADPTGGSTGELFF
cdr3_nt: TGTGCCAGCAGCGCGGACCCAACAGGGGGATCCACCGGGGAGCTGTTTTTT

d_call: -
v_call: TRBV11-2
clone_size: -
j_call: TRBJ1-2
cdr3_aa: CASSSSRGNGGYTF
cdr3_nt: TGTGCCAGCAGCTCCTCCCGGGGAAACGGTGGCTACACCTTC

d_call: TRBD1
v_call: TRBV27
clone_size: -
j_call: TRBJ2-7
cdr3_aa: CASSVGTGFNEQYF
cdr3_nt: TGTGCCAGCAGTGTCGGGACAGGATTTAACGAGCAGTACTTC

d_call: -
v_call: TRBV5-1
clone_size: many
j_call: TRBJ2-2
cdr3_aa: CASSLQGSGELFF
cdr3_nt: TGCGCCAGCAGCTTGCAGGGGTCCGGGGAGCTGTTTTTT

d_call: -
v_call: TRBV18
clone_size: many
j_call: TRBJ2-5
cdr3_aa: CASSPEGETQYF
cdr3_nt: TGTGCCAGCTCACCAGAGGGGGAGACCCAGTACTTC

d_call: TRBD1
v_call: TRBV20-1
clone_size: many
j_call: TRBJ1-6
cdr3_aa: CSARDSSNSPLHF
cdr3_nt: TGCAGTGCCAGGGACAGCTCTAATTCACCCCTCCACTTT

d_call: -
v_call: TRBV20-1
clone_size: -
j_call: TRBJ1-2
cdr3_aa: CSAFRTTNYGYTF
cdr3_nt: TGCAGTGCTTTTCGGACAACAAACTATGGCTACACCTTC

d_call: -
v_call: TRBV24-1
clone_size: few
j_call: TRBJ2-7
cdr3_aa: CATSRGSFNEQYF
cdr3_nt: TGTGCCACCAGTCGTGGGAGCTTCAACGAGCAGTACTTC

d_call: -
v_call: TRBV2
clone_size: many
j_call: TRBJ2-3
cdr3_aa: CASSETDTQYF
cdr3_nt: TGTGCCAGCAGTGAAACAGATACGCAGTATTTT

d_call: TRBD2
v_call: TRBV30
clone_size: few
j_call: TRBJ2-4
cdr3_aa: CAWSVGLLALVAKNIQYF
cdr3_nt: TGTGCCTGGAGTGTAGGCCTACTAGCGCTAGTAGCCAAAAACATTCAGTACTTC

d_call: TRBD2
v_call: TRBV7-8
clone_size: many
j_call: TRBJ2-7
cdr3_aa: CASSSLAGGLEQYF
cdr3_nt: TGTGCCAGCAGCTCGCTAGCGGGAGGGCTCGAGCAGTACTTC

d_call: -
v_call: TRBV20-1
clone_size: many
j_call: TRBJ2-6
cdr3_aa: CSASAQGSGANVLTF
cdr3_nt: TGCAGTGCTAGCGCTCAGGGGTCTGGGGCCAACGTCCTGACTTTC

d_call: TRBD2
v_call: TRBV13
clone_size: -
j_call: TRBJ2-1
cdr3_aa: CASSPRTSGRLSGNEQFF
cdr3_nt: TGTGCCAGCAGCCCCAGGACTAGCGGGAGGCTATCGGGCAATGAGCAGTTCTTC

d_call: -
v_call: TRBV6-1
clone_size: -
j_call: TRBJ2-1
cdr3_aa: CASSGHNEQFF
cdr3_nt: TGTGCCAGCAGCGGCCACAATGAGCAGTTCTTC

d_call: -
v_call: TRBV4-1
clone_size: few
j_call: TRBJ2-5
cdr3_aa: CASSRPSLGETQYF
cdr3_nt: TGCGCCAGCAGCCGCCCAAGTCTCGGGGAGACCCAGTACTTC

d_call: -
v_call: TRBV13
clone_size: few
j_call: TRBJ1-2
cdr3_aa: CASSFWTTYTF
cdr3_nt: TGTGCCAGCAGCTTTTGGACAACCTACACCTTC

d_call: -
v_call: TRBV3-1
clone_size: few
j_call: TRBJ2-3
cdr3_aa: CASSQMRGRRTQYF
cdr3_nt: TGTGCCAGCAGCCAAATGCGCGGGCGGCGGACGCAGTATTTT

d_call: -
v_call: TRBV20-1
clone_size: few
j_call: TRBJ2-7
cdr3_aa: CSARDRRAASTYEQYF
cdr3_nt: TGCAGTGCTAGAGACCGCAGGGCGGCCTCAACCTACGAGCAGTACTTC

d_call: TRBD2
v_call: TRBV2
clone_size: many
j_call: TRBJ2-7
cdr3_aa: CASSEGTSGREKYF
cdr3_nt: TGTGCCAGCAGTGAAGGGACTAGCGGGCGAGAGAAGTACTTC

d_call: TRBD2
v_call: TRBV12-3/TRBV12-4
clone_size: many
j_call: TRBJ2-1
cdr3_aa: CASSFSSGRWNEQFF
cdr3_nt: TGTGCCAGCAGTTTCTCTAGCGGGAGATGGAATGAGCAGTTCTTC

d_call: -
v_call: TRBV12-3/TRBV12-4
clone_size: -
j_call: TRBJ1-1
cdr3_aa: CASSRGAGNTEAFF
cdr3_nt: TGTGCCAGCAGTCGAGGGGCAGGGAACACTGAAGCTTTCTTT

d_call: -
v_call: TRBV10-2
clone_size: many
j_call: TRBJ2-7
cdr3_aa: CASSRTNYEQYF
cdr3_nt: TGCGCCAGCAGTAGGACAAACTACGAGCAGTACTTC

d_call: TRBD2
v_call: TRBV29-1
clone_size: -
j_call: TRBJ2-7
cdr3_aa: CSVVRGVSYEQYF
cdr3_nt: TGCAGCGTTGTCCGGGGGGTCTCCTACGAGCAGTACTTC

d_call: TRBD1
v_call: TRBV12-3/TRBV12-4
clone_size: -
j_call: TRBJ1-6
cdr3_aa: CASAGTGGGSPLHF
cdr3_nt: TGTGCCAGTGCCGGGACAGGGGGAGGATCACCCCTCCACTTT

d_call: TRBD1
v_call: TRBV6-1
clone_size: -
j_call: TRBJ1-5
cdr3_aa: CASRGQGALNQPQHF
cdr3_nt: TGTGCCAGCAGAGGACAGGGGGCCCTCAATCAGCCCCAGCATTTT

d_call: TRBD2
v_call: TRBV24-1
clone_size: -
j_call: TRBJ2-3
cdr3_aa: CATSFGTSGSDTQYF
cdr3_nt: TGTGCCACCAGTTTCGGGACTAGCGGGAGTGATACGCAGTATTTT

d_call: -
v_call: TRBV19
clone_size: many
j_call: TRBJ1-2
cdr3_aa: CASRPPDRNYGYTF
cdr3_nt: TGTGCCAGTAGACCCCCGGACAGAAACTATGGCTACACCTTC

d_call: TRBD1
v_call: TRBV5-6
clone_size: -
j_call: TRBJ1-5
cdr3_aa: CASSRGTGGRQPQHF
cdr3_nt: TGTGCCAGCAGCAGGGGGACAGGGGGACGGCAGCCCCAGCATTTT

d_call: TRBD2
v_call: TRBV5-4
clone_size: -
j_call: TRBJ2-7
cdr3_aa: CASSSRTSGSSYEQYF
cdr3_nt: TGTGCCAGCAGCTCGAGGACTAGCGGGAGCTCCTACGAGCAGTACTTC

d_call: -
v_call: TRBV7-2
clone_size: many
j_call: TRBJ2-3
cdr3_aa: CASSLATRTDTQYF
cdr3_nt: TGTGCCAGCAGCTTAGCGACTCGAACAGATACGCAGTATTTT

d_call: TRBD1
v_call: TRBV20-1
clone_size: many
j_call: TRBJ2-1
cdr3_aa: CSGQGAYNEQFF
cdr3_nt: TGCAGCGGACAGGGGGCGTACAATGAGCAGTTCTTC

d_call: TRBD2
v_call: TRBV27
clone_size: many
j_call: TRBJ2-3
cdr3_aa: CASSPPGLAVSTDTQYF
cdr3_nt: TGTGCCAGCAGTCCCCCCGGACTAGCCGTTAGCACAGATACGCAGTATTTT

d_call: -
v_call: TRBV18
clone_size: many
j_call: TRBJ2-1
cdr3_aa: CASSPSAAWDEQFF
cdr3_nt: TGTGCCAGCTCACCGTCAGCGGCCTGGGATGAGCAGTTCTTC

d_call: -
v_call: TRBV9
clone_size: many
j_call: TRBJ2-3
cdr3_aa: CASSVAYRVGTDTQYF
cdr3_nt: TGTGCCAGCAGCGTCGCCTACAGGGTTGGCACAGATACGCAGTATTTT

d_call: -
v_call: TRBV13
clone_size: -
j_call: TRBJ1-1
cdr3_aa: CASSLDKMNTEAFF
cdr3_nt: TGTGCCAGCAGCTTAGACAAGATGAACACTGAAGCTTTCTTT

d_call: -
v_call: TRBV3-1
clone_size: many
j_call: TRBJ2-2
cdr3_aa: CASSQRGTAGELFF
cdr3_nt: TGTGCCAGCAGCCAGAGGGGGACCGCCGGGGAGCTGTTTTTT

d_call: -
v_call: TRBV7-2
clone_size: many
j_call: TRBJ2-2
cdr3_aa: CASSRTLKGELFF
cdr3_nt: TGTGCCAGCAGCCGGACTCTAAAGGGGGAGCTGTTTTTT

d_call: -
v_call: TRBV3-1
clone_size: -
j_call: TRBJ1-3
cdr3_aa: CASSQSTGNTIYF
cdr3_nt: TGTGCCAGCAGCCAAAGTACTGGAAACACCATATATTTT

d_call: -
v_call: TRBV12-3/TRBV12-4
clone_size: -
j_call: TRBJ2-7
cdr3_aa: CASSKNRGFHYEQYF
cdr3_nt: TGTGCCAGCAGTAAGAACCGGGGGTTTCATTACGAGCAGTACTTC

d_call: -
v_call: TRBV12-3/TRBV12-4
clone_size: few
j_call: TRBJ1-5
cdr3_aa: CASSWGYSNQPQHF
cdr3_nt: TGTGCCAGCAGTTGGGGCTATAGCAATCAGCCCCAGCATTTT

d_call: TRBD1
v_call: TRBV7-9
clone_size: many
j_call: TRBJ2-7
cdr3_aa: CASSSGQGAHEQYF
cdr3_nt: TGTGCCAGCAGCTCGGGACAGGGGGCCCACGAGCAGTACTTC

d_call: -
v_call: TRBV20-1
clone_size: -
j_call: TRBJ1-1
cdr3_aa: CSARHPGTVGNTEAFF
cdr3_nt: TGCAGTGCTAGGCACCCTGGGACGGTCGGGAACACTGAAGCTTTCTTT

d_call: -
v_call: TRBV7-9
clone_size: -
j_call: TRBJ2-7
cdr3_aa: CASSLVEGGDYEQYF
cdr3_nt: TGTGCCAGCAGCTTAGTCGAGGGGGGAGACTACGAGCAGTACTTC

d_call: -
v_call: TRBV20-1
clone_size: few
j_call: TRBJ2-5
cdr3_aa: CSARSVGETQYF
cdr3_nt: TGCAGTGCTAGGTCGGTCGGAGAGACCCAGTACTTC

d_call: -
v_call: TRBV6-2/TRBV6-3
clone_size: many
j_call: TRBJ2-3
cdr3_aa: CASSYSRLAAGLDTQYF
cdr3_nt: TGTGCCAGCAGTTACTCGAGGTTAGCGGCTGGTTTAGATACGCAGTATTTT

d_call: -
v_call: TRBV20-1
clone_size: few
j_call: TRBJ1-1
cdr3_aa: CSARGVGGTEAFF
cdr3_nt: TGCAGTGCTAGAGGCGTCGGGGGCACTGAAGCTTTCTTT

d_call: TRBD2
v_call: TRBV7-8
clone_size: few
j_call: TRBJ2-1
cdr3_aa: CASSLARWLAGAYNEQFF
cdr3_nt: TGTGCCAGCAGCTTAGCGCGTTGGCTAGCGGGAGCCTACAATGAGCAGTTCTTC

d_call: TRBD2
v_call: TRBV7-9
clone_size: many
j_call: TRBJ2-7
cdr3_aa: CASSLGGTSRLGLSYEQYF
cdr3_nt: TGTGCCAGCAGCTTAGGAGGGACTAGCCGGCTCGGGCTTTCCTACGAGCAGTACTTC